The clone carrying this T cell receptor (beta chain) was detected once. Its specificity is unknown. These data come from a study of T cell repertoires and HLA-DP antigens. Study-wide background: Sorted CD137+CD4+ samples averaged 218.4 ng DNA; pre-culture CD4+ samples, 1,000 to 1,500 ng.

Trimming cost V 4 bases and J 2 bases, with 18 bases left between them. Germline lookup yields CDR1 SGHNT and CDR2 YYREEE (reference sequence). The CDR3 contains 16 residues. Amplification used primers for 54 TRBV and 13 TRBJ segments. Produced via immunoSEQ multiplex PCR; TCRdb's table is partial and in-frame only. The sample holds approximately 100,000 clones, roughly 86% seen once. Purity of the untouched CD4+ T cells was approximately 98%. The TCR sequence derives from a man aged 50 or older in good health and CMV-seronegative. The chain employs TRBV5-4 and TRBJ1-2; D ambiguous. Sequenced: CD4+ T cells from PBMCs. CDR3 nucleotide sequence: TGTGCCAGCAGCCGGGGTAGGAACACCGTCAACTATGGCTACACCTTC. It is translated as CASSRGRNTVNYGYTF.